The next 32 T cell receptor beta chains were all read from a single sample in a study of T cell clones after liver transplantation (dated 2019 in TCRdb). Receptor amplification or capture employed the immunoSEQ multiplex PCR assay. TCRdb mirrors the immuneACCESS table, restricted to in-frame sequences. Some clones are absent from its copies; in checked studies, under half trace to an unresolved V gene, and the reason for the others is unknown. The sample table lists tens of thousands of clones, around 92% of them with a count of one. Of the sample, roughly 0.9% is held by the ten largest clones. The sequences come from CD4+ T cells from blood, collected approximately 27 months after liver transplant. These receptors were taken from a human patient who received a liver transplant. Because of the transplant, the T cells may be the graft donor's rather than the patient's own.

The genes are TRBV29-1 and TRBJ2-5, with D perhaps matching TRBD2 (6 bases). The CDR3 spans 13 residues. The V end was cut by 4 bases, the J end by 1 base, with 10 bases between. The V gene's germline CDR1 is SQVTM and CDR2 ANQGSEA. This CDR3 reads CSVVPGVQETQYF. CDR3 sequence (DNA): TGCAGCGTTGTCCCGGGGGTCCAAGAGACCCAGTACTTC.

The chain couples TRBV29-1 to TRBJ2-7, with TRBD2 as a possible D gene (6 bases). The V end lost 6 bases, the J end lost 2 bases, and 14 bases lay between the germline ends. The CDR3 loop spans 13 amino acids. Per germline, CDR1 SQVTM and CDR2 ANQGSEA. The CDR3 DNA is TGCAGCGTCCAAATCGGGAGCCCCTACGAGCAGTACTTC. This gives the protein CSVQIGSPYEQYF.

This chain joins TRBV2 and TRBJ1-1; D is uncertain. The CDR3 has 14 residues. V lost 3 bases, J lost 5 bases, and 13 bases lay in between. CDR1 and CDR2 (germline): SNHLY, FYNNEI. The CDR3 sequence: CASSDDFSRTEAFF. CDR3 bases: TGTGCCAGCAGTGATGACTTCTCAAGAACTGAAGCTTTCTTT.

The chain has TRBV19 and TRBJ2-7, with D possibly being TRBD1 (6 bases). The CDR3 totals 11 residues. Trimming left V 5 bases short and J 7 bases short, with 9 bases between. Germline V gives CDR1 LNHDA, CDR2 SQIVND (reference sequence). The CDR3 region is CASSQGLEQYF. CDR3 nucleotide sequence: TGTGCCAGTAGTCAGGGGCTAGAGCAGTACTTC.

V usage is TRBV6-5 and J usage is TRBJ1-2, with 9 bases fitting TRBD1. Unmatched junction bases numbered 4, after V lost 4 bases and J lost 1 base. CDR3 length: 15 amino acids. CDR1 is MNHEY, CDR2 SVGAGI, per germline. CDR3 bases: TGTGCCAGCAGTTGGGGACAGGGAGGTAACTATGGCTACACCTTC. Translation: CASSWGQGGNYGYTF.

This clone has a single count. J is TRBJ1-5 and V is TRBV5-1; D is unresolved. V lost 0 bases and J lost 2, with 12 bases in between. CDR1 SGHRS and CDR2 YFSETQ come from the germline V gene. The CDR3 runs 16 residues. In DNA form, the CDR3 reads TGCGCCAGCAGCTTGGGGTCTCTCGGAGGCAATCAGCCCCAGCATTTT. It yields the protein CASSLGSLGGNQPQHF. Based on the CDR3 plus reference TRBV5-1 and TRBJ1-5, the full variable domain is KAGVTQTPRYLIKTRGQQVTLSCSPISGHRSVSWYQQTPGQGLQFLFEYFSETQRNKGNFPGRFSGRQFSNSRSEMNVSTLELGDSALYLCASSLGSLGGNQPQHFGDGTRLSIL.

CDR3 bases: TGTGCCAGCAGCCCCGGGACAGTGGTCTACGAGCAGTACTTC. It specifies CASSPGTVVYEQYF. The V gene is TRBV28, the J gene TRBJ2-7, with TRBD1 matching over 7 bases. This CDR3 is 14 amino acids long. V trimming: 6 bases; J trimming: 3 bases; junction bases outside the gene matches: 8. Germline V gene lookup returns CDR1 MDHEN and CDR2 SYDVKM.

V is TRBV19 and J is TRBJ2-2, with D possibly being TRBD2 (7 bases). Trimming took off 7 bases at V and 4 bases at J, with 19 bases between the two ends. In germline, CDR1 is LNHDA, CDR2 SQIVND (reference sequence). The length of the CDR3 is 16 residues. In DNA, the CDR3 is TGTGCCAGTACCCTAGTGGGGGGGCAGGCCACCGGGGAGCTGTTTTTT. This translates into CASTLVGGQATGELFF.

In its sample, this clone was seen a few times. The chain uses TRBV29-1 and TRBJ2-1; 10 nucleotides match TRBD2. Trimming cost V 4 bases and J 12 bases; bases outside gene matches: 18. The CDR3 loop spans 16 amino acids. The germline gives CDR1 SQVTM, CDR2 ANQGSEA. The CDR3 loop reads CSVGGVQIAGGSAQFF. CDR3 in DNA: TGCAGCGTTGGAGGTGTGCAAATAGCGGGGGGTAGTGCGCAGTTCTTC.

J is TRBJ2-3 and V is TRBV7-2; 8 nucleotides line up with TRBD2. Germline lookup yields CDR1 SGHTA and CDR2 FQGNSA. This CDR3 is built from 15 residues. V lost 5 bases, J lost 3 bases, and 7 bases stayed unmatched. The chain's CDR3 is CASSVEASGTDTQYF. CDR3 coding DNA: TGTGCCAGCAGCGTAGAGGCTAGCGGGACAGATACGCAGTATTTT. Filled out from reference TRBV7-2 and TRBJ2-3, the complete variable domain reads GAGVSQSPSNKVTEKGKDVELRCDPISGHTALYWYRQSLGQGLEFLIYFQGNSAPDKSGLPSDRFSAERTGGSVSTLTIQRTQQEDSAVYLCASSVEASGTDTQYFGPGTRLTVL.

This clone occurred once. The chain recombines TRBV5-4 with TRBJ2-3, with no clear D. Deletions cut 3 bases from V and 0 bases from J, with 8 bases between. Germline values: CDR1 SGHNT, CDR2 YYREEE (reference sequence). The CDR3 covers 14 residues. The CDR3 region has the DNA TGTGCCAGCAGCTCGGGCGGCAGCACAGATACGCAGTATTTT. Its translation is CASSSGGSTDTQYF.

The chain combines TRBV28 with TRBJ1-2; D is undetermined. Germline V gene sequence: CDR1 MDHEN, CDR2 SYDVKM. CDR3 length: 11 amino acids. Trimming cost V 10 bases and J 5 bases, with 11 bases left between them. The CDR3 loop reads CATTNRYGYTF. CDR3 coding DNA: TGTGCCACCACAAACAGATATGGCTACACCTTC.

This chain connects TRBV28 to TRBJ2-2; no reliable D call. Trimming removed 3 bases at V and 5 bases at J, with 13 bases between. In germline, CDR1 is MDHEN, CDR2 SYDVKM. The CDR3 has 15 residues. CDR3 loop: CASSFPGRLTGELFF. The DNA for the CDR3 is TGTGCCAGCAGTTTCCCCGGACGGCTAACCGGGGAGCTGTTTTTT.

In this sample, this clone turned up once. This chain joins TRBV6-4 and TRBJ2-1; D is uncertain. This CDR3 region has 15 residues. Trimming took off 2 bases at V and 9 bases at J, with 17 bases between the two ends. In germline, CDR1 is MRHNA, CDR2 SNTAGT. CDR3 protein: CASSDEVASPREQFF. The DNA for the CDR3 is TGTGCCAGCAGTGACGAGGTAGCCTCACCTCGTGAGCAGTTCTTC.

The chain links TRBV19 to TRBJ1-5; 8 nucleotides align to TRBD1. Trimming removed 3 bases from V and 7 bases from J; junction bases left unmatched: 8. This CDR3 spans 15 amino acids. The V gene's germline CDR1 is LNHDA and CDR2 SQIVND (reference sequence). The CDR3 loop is CASSIPDRAPQPQHF. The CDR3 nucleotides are TGTGCCAGTAGTATCCCGGACAGGGCCCCACAGCCCCAGCATTTT.

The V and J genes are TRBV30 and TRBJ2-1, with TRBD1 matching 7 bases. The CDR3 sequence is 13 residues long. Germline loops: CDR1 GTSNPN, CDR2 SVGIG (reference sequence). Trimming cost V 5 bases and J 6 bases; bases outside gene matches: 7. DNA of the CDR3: TGTGCCTGGGAAACCACAGGGGTCAATGAGCAGTTCTTC. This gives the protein CAWETTGVNEQFF. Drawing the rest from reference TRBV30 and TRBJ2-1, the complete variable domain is SQTIHQWPATLVQPVGSPLSLECTVEGTSNPNLYWYRQAAGRGLQLLFYSVGIGQISSEVPQNLSASRPQDRQFILSSKKLLLSDSGFYLCAWETTGVNEQFFGPGTRLTVL.

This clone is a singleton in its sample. CDR3 loop: CASSDFGEALHF. The DNA for the CDR3 is TGTGCCAGCAGTGATTTTGGGGAGGCCCTCCACTTT. The chain links TRBV2 to TRBJ1-6; D unresolved. Germline V gene data show CDR1 as SNHLY and CDR2 as FYNNEI. This CDR3 spans 12 amino acids. Trimming stripped 3 bases from V and 14 bases from J, with 11 bases between. Together with reference TRBV2 and TRBJ1-6, the CDR3 gives the full variable domain: EPEVTQTPSHQVTQMGQEVILRCVPISNHLYFYWYRQILGQKVEFLVSFYNNEISEKSEIFDDQFSVERPDGSNFTLKIRSTKLEDSAMYFCASSDFGEALHFGNGTRLTVT.

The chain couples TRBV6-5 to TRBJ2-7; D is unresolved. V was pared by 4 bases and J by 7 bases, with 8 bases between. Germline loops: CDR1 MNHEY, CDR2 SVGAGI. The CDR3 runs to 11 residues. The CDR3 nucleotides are TGTGCCAGCAGTTCCGGGCCGGAGCAGTACTTC. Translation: CASSSGPEQYF.

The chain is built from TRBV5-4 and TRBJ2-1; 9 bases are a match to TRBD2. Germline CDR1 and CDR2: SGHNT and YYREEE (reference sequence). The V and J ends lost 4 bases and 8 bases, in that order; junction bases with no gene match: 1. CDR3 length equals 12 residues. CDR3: CASSRTSDEQFF. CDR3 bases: TGTGCCAGCAGCCGGACTAGCGATGAGCAGTTCTTC.

The CDR3 reads CAASPGTYGYTF. The DNA for the CDR3 is TGTGCCGCCTCACCGGGGACCTATGGCTACACCTTC. V gene TRBV30 combines with J gene TRBJ1-2, with D possibly being TRBD1 (5 bases). The CDR3 extends over 12 amino acids. V was pared by 8 bases and J by 4 bases, with 14 bases between. Germline CDR1 is GTSNPN and CDR2 is SVGIG (reference sequence).

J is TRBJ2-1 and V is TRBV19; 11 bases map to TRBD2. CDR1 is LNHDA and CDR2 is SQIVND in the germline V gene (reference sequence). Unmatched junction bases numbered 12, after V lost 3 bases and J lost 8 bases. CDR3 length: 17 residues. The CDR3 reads CASSILDTSGSRYEQFF. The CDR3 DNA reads TGTGCCAGTAGTATCCTAGATACTAGCGGGAGTAGGTATGAGCAGTTCTTC.

Written as DNA, the CDR3 is TGTGCCAGCAGCCTAAGGGGGACTAGCGATTACTCCTACAATGAGCAGTTCTTC. It codes for CASSLRGTSDYSYNEQFF. The chain combines TRBV27 with TRBJ2-1, with TRBD2 matching over 10 bases. This CDR3 is built from 18 residues. Looked up from germline, CDR1 is MNHEY and CDR2 is SMNVEV (reference sequence). With V trimmed by 6 bases and J by 0 bases, 11 bases remained unmatched.

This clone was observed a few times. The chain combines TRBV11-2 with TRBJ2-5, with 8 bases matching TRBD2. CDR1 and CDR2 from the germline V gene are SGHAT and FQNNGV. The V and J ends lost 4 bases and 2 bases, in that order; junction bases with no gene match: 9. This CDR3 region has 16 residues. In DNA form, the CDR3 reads TGTGCCAGCAGCTCGGGACTAGTAAGTGGGCAAGAGACCCAGTACTTC. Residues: CASSSGLVSGQETQYF.

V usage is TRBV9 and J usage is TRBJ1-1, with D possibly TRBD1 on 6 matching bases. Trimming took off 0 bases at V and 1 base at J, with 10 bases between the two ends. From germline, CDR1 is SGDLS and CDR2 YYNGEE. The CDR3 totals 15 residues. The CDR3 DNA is TGTGCCAGCAGCGTAGCTCCCAGGGGGAACACTGAAGCTTTCTTT. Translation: CASSVAPRGNTEAFF.

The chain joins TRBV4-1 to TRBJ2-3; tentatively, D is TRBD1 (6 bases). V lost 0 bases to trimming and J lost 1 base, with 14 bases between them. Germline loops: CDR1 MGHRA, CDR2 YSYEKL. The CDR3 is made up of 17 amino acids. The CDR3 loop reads CASSQEIQGIGTDTQYF. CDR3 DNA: TGCGCCAGCAGCCAAGAAATCCAGGGGATTGGCACAGATACGCAGTATTTT.

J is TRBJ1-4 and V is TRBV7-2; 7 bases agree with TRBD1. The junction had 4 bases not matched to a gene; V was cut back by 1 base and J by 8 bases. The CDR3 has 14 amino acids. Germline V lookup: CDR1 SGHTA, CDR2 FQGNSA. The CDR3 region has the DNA TGTGCCAGCAGCTTAGACAGGGGAAGGGAAAAACTGTTTTTT. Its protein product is CASSLDRGREKLFF.

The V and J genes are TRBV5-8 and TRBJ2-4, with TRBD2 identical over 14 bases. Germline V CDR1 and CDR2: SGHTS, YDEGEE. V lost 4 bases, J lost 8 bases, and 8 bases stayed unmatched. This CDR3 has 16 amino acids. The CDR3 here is CASSLSGTSGSHIQYF. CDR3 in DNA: TGTGCCAGCAGCCTATCGGGGACTAGCGGGAGCCACATTCAGTACTTC.

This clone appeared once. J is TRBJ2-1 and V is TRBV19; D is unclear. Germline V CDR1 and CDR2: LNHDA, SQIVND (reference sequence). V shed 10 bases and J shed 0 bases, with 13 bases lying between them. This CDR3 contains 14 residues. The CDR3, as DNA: TGTGCCACTCTGGCACCTCCCTCCTACAATGAGCAGTTCTTC. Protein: CATLAPPSYNEQFF.

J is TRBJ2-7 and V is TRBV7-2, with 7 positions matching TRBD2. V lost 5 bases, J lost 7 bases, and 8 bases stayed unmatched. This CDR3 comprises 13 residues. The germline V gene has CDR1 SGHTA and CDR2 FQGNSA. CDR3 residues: CASSRRRREEQYF. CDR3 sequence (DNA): TGTGCCAGCAGCCGTAGACGGCGGGAGGAGCAGTACTTC. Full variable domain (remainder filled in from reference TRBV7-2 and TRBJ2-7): GAGVSQSPSNKVTEKGKDVELRCDPISGHTALYWYRQSLGQGLEFLIYFQGNSAPDKSGLPSDRFSAERTGGSVSTLTIQRTQQEDSAVYLCASSRRRREEQYFGPGTRLTVT.

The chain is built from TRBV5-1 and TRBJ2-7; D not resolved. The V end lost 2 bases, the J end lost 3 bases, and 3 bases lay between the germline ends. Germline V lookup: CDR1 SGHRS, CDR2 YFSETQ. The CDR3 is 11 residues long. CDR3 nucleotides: TGCGCCAGCAGCTTAGGCTACGAGCAGTACTTC. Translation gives CASSLGYEQYF. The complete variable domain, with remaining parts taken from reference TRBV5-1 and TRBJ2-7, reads KAGVTQTPRYLIKTRGQQVTLSCSPISGHRSVSWYQQTPGQGLQFLFEYFSETQRNKGNFPGRFSGRQFSNSRSEMNVSTLELGDSALYLCASSLGYEQYFGPGTRLTVT.

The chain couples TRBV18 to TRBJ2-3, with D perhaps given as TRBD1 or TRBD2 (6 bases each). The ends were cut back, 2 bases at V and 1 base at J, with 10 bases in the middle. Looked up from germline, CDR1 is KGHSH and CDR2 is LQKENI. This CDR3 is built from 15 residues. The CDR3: CASSPEGGRTDTQYF. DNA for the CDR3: TGTGCCAGCTCACCAGAGGGGGGCCGCACAGATACGCAGTATTTT. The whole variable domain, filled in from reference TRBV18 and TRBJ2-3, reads NAGVMQNPRHLVRRRGQEARLRCSPMKGHSHVYWYRQLPEEGLKFMVYLQKENIIDESGMPKERFSAEFPKEGPSILRIQQVVRGDSAAYFCASSPEGGRTDTQYFGPGTRLTVL.

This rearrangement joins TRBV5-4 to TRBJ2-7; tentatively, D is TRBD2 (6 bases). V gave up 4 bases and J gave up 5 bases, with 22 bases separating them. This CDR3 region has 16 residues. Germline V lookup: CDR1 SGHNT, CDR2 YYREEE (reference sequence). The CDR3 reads CASSPQGREPFHEQYF. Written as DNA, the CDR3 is TGTGCCAGCAGCCCCCAGGGCCGGGAGCCCTTCCACGAGCAGTACTTC.